This T cell receptor beta chain was sequenced in a study of early stage breast cancer tumors. Study background: Of some 17 invasive breast tumors, about a dozen were hormone receptor-positive, HER2-negative.

V was pared by 5 bases and J by 0 bases, with 14 bases between. CDR1 SEHNR and CDR2 FQNEAQ come from the germline V gene (reference sequence). The CDR3 has 16 residues. Blood replicates held 0.5 ug DNA, tumor or normal breast about 1.5 ug, two each. Produced via immunoSEQ multiplex PCR; TCRdb's table is partial and in-frame only. The sample comprises 25,000 to 30,000 clones, approximately 54% of which are singletons, and 7% to 9.5% rests with the top ten. About 18-50 mg of tumor tissue was diced per sample. This chain links TRBV7-9 with TRBJ2-1, with D possibly being TRBD1 (6 bases). This receptor was obtained from a person aged 45 to 60 with breast cancer. Sequencing was done on a sample of breast tumor tissue. CDR3 bases: TGTGCCAGCAGCGATAGCAACAGGGACTCCTACAATGAGCAGTTCTTC. It translates to CASSDSNRDSYNEQFF. Together with reference TRBV7-9 and TRBJ2-1, the CDR3 gives the full variable domain: DTGVSQNPRHKITKRGQNVTFRCDPISEHNRLYWYRQTLGQGPEFLTYFQNEAQLEKSRLLSDRFSAERPKGSFSTLEIQRTEQGDSAMYLCASSDSNRDSYNEQFFGPGTRLTVL.